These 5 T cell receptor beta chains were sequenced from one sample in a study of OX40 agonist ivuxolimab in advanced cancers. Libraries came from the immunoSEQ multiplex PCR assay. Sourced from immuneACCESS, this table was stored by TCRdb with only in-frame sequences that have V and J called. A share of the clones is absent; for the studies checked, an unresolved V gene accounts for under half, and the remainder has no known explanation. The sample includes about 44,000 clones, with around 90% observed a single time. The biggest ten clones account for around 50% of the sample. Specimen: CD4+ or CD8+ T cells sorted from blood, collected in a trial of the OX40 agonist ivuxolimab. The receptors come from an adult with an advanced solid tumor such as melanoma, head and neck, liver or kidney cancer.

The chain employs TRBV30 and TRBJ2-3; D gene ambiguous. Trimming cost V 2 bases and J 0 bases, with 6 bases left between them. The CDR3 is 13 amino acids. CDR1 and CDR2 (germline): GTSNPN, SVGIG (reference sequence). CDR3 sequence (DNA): TGTGCCTGGAGTAGTACTAGCACAGATACGCAGTATTTT. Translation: CAWSSTSTDTQYF.

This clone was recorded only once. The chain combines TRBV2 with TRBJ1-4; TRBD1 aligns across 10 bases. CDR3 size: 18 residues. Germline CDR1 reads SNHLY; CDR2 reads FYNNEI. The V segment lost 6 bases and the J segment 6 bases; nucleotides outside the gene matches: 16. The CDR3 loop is CASRDNWGRQGAYEKLFF. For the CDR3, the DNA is TGTGCCAGCAGGGACAACTGGGGGCGACAGGGGGCATATGAAAAACTGTTTTTT.

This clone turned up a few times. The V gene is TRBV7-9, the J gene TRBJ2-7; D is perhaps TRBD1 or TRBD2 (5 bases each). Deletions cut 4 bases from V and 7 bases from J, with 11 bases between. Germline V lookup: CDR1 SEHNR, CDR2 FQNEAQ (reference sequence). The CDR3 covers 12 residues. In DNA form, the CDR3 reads TGTGCCAGCAGCTCAGGGACCGCGGAGCAGTACTTC. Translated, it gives CASSSGTAEQYF.

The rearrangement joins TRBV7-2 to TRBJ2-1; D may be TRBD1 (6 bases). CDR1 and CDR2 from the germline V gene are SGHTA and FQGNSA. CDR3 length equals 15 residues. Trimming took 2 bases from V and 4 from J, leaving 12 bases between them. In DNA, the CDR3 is TGTGCCAGCAGCTTACGGGACACAGGTTACAATGAGCAGTTCTTC. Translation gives CASSLRDTGYNEQFF.

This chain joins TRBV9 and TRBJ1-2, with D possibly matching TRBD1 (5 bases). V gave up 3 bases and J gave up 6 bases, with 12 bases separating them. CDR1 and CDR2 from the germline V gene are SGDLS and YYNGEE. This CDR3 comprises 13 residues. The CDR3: CASSGSGINGYTF. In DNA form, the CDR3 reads TGTGCCAGCAGCGGCTCAGGGATAAATGGCTACACCTTC.